These 32 T cell receptor beta chains came from one sample sequenced in a study of blood T cell repertoires in COVID-19. The assay was immunoSEQ multiplex PCR, and TCRdb's table has in-frame clones only and misses some. This sample carries over 100,000 clones, around nine tenths of them seen once, and the ten largest clones take 4% to 5.5%. The sequenced sample consisted of peripheral blood. The receptors here all came from a man aged 40-49 years with acute or convalescent COVID-19.

The CDR3 loop is CASSRERGRENGYTF. The CDR3 DNA sequence: TGCGCCAGCAGCCGTGAGAGGGGGCGAGAGAATGGCTACACCTTC. This chain connects TRBV4-1 to TRBJ1-2, with TRBD1 identical over 7 bases. Trimming cost V 4 bases and J 6 bases; bases outside gene matches: 11. The germline V gene has CDR1 MGHRA and CDR2 YSYEKL. The CDR3 has 15 amino acids.

This clone was detected once. The chain carries TRBV11-2 and TRBJ2-1; TRBD2 matches at 7 bases. From germline, CDR1 is SGHAT and CDR2 FQNNGV. Losses at the gene ends were 1 base for V and 5 bases for J; bases not matched to a gene: 5. This CDR3 is 15 amino acids long. The CDR3 region has the DNA TGTGCCAGCAGCTTAGTAGCGGGCGGGAACAATGAGCAGTTCTTC. This sequence encodes CASSLVAGGNNEQFF.

The rearrangement joins TRBV5-8 to TRBJ1-5; the D is unclear. This CDR3 region has 12 residues. V was pared by 4 bases and J by 11 bases, with 13 bases between. Germline V gene data show CDR1 as SGHTS and CDR2 as YDEGEE. DNA for the CDR3: TGTGCCAGCAGCCCGCTTAGTCAAGCCCAGCATTTT. Its translation is CASSPLSQAQHF.

The rearrangement uses TRBV4-1 and TRBJ1-1; 9 nucleotides align to TRBD1. V lost 4 bases to trimming and J lost 4 bases; unmatched junction nucleotides: 7. This CDR3 comprises 15 residues. Germline lookup yields CDR1 MGHRA and CDR2 YSYEKL. The CDR3 protein is CASSPGQGTSTEAFF. Written as DNA, the CDR3 is TGCGCCAGCAGCCCCGGACAGGGGACCAGCACTGAAGCTTTCTTT.

The V and J genes are TRBV7-9 and TRBJ1-5; 7 positions agree with TRBD1. This CDR3 has 17 amino acids. With 5 bases clipped from V and 8 bases from J, the junction kept 18 bases outside the gene matches. The germline gives CDR1 SEHNR, CDR2 FQNEAQ (reference sequence). DNA for the CDR3: TGTGCCAGCAGCAAACCCGCTCCGGGGACAGCGGAGGAGCCCCAGCATTTT. It translates to CASSKPAPGTAEEPQHF. The whole variable domain, remainder taken from reference TRBV7-9 and TRBJ1-5, is DTGVSQNPRHKITKRGQNVTFRCDPISEHNRLYWYRQTLGQGPEFLTYFQNEAQLEKSRLLSDRFSAERPKGSFSTLEIQRTEQGDSAMYLCASSKPAPGTAEEPQHFGDGTRLSIL.

The chain employs TRBV5-6 and TRBJ1-6; 8 bases line up with TRBD1. Germline V gene lookup returns CDR1 SGHDT and CDR2 YYEEEE. J lost 4 bases, V lost 1 base, and 1 base had no gene match. The CDR3 has 15 residues. Written as DNA, the CDR3 is TGTGCCAGCAGCTTGTGGACAGGGTATAATTCACCCCTCCACTTT. Its translation: CASSLWTGYNSPLHF.

The rearrangement uses TRBV4-1 and TRBJ2-5; 10 nucleotides match TRBD2. Germline V gene data show CDR1 as MGHRA and CDR2 as YSYEKL. The CDR3 length is 16 residues. V gave up 0 bases and J gave up 5 bases; unmatched junction bases: 6. The CDR3, as DNA: TGCGCCAGCAGCCAAGATGGAGCGGGAGGGTGGGAGACCCAGTACTTC. This gives the protein CASSQDGAGGWETQYF.

The rearrangement uses TRBV6-5 and TRBJ2-1; 7 nucleotides match TRBD2. Germline CDR1 is MNHEY and CDR2 is SVGAGI. This CDR3 is built from 15 residues. V gave up 6 bases and J gave up 7 bases; unmatched junction bases: 12. The CDR3 spells CASSAPGLIRNEQFF. Here the CDR3 DNA reads TGTGCCAGCAGCGCACCGGGACTAATTCGGAATGAGCAGTTCTTC.

V and J are TRBV5-6 and TRBJ1-4, with D unresolved. Germline V lookup: CDR1 SGHDT, CDR2 YYEEEE. The germline V and J ends were trimmed by 0 bases and 8 bases, with 11 bases remaining between them. This CDR3 is 14 amino acids long. The CDR3 protein is CASSLGRSEEKLFF. The DNA for the CDR3 is TGTGCCAGCAGCTTGGGGAGGTCTGAGGAAAAACTGTTTTTT.

V and J are TRBV2 and TRBJ2-3, with D possibly being TRBD1 (5 bases). This CDR3 spans 15 amino acids. Trimming stripped 8 bases from V and 1 base from J, with 16 bases between. CDR1 is SNHLY, CDR2 FYNNEI, per germline. CDR3 nucleotide sequence: TGTGCCAGCTGCCCGACAGACTGGGGCACAGATACGCAGTATTTT. Translation gives CASCPTDWGTDTQYF.

J is TRBJ1-4 and V is TRBV7-2; 9 bases agree with TRBD1. CDR3 length: 15 residues. V shed 4 bases, J shed 8 bases, and the junction held 8 bases outside the gene matches. Germline V gene lookup returns CDR1 SGHTA and CDR2 FQGNSA. CDR3 DNA: TGTGCCAGCAGCTCACACAGGGGGCCAGGAGAAAAACTGTTTTTT. Its translation is CASSSHRGPGEKLFF.

In nucleotides, the CDR3 is TGCGCCAGCAGCTTGGAGGCAGGACAGAGCACAGATACGCAGTATTTT. Its protein product is CASSLEAGQSTDTQYF. V gene TRBV5-1 combines with J gene TRBJ2-3, with D perhaps TRBD1 (6 bases). This CDR3 comprises 16 residues. Germline CDR1 is SGHRS and CDR2 is YFSETQ. The V and J ends lost 0 bases and 0 bases respectively, with 11 bases between them.

The chain combines TRBV2 with TRBJ2-7; D might be TRBD2 (7 bases). The CDR3 is made up of 15 amino acids. Germline CDR1 SNHLY, CDR2 FYNNEI. The V end was cut by 0 bases, the J end by 4 bases, with 13 bases between. This chain's CDR3 is CASSEAGRGIYEQYF. The DNA for the CDR3 is TGTGCCAGCAGTGAAGCGGGGAGGGGGATATACGAGCAGTACTTC. Supplemented by reference TRBV2 and TRBJ2-7, the full variable domain reads EPEVTQTPSHQVTQMGQEVILRCVPISNHLYFYWYRQILGQKVEFLVSFYNNEISEKSEIFDDQFSVERPDGSNFTLKIRSTKLEDSAMYFCASSEAGRGIYEQYFGPGTRLTVT.

The V call is TRBV19, the J call TRBJ2-1, with D possibly TRBD1 on 5 matching bases. The CDR3 has 15 residues. Germline loops: CDR1 LNHDA, CDR2 SQIVND (reference sequence). The germline V and J ends were trimmed by 4 bases and 7 bases, with 17 bases remaining between them. CDR3 sequence: CASSTQPQGLNEQFF. The CDR3 DNA follows: TGTGCCAGTAGTACCCAGCCCCAGGGCCTTAATGAGCAGTTCTTC.

This clone was seen only a few times. V and J are TRBV20-1 and TRBJ1-3, with no clear D. CDR1 DFQATT and CDR2 SNEGSKA come from the germline V gene (reference sequence). Trimming removed 3 bases at V and 7 bases at J, with 7 bases between. The CDR3 has 11 residues. This chain's CDR3 is CSASRGNTIYF. Written as DNA, the CDR3 is TGCAGTGCTAGTCGAGGGAACACCATATATTTT.

This clone was seen once. The chain recombines TRBV3-1 (or the pseudogene TRBV3-2) with TRBJ2-2; TRBD2 matches at 8 bases. V shed 4 bases and J 4 bases; nucleotides not matched to a gene: 8. Germline V CDR1 and CDR2: LGHDT, YNNKEL (reference sequence). This CDR3 has 16 amino acids. Written as DNA, the CDR3 is TGTGCCAGCAGCCCCCGGGGACTAGGTCGCACCGGGGAGCTGTTTTTT. This encodes CASSPRGLGRTGELFF.

The chain recombines TRBV5-1 with TRBJ1-2, with D perhaps TRBD1 (6 bases). The germline V gene encodes CDR1 SGHRS and CDR2 YFSETQ. V lost 3 bases, J lost 2 bases, and 8 bases lay in between. The CDR3 covers 13 residues. The CDR3 region is CASSSGQNYGYTF. CDR3 nucleotide sequence: TGCGCCAGCAGCTCTGGACAGAACTATGGCTACACCTTC.

This clone was seen only once. The chain employs TRBV5-4 and TRBJ2-5; 9 nucleotides line up with TRBD2. This CDR3 comprises 16 residues. Per the germline V gene, CDR1 is SGHNT and CDR2 is YYREEE (reference sequence). Unmatched junction bases numbered 7, after V lost 0 bases and J lost 4 bases. The CDR3 here is CASSLVAGGPVETQYF. In DNA form, the CDR3 reads TGTGCCAGCAGCTTGGTTGCGGGAGGGCCGGTAGAGACCCAGTACTTC.

The chain joins TRBV20-1 to TRBJ2-2; D gene uncertain. Trimming stripped 3 bases from V and 4 bases from J, with 9 bases between. Germline CDR1 and CDR2: DFQATT and SNEGSKA (reference sequence). This CDR3 is 13 amino acids long. CDR3 loop: CSASPRGTGELFF. In DNA form, the CDR3 reads TGCAGTGCTAGTCCGCGCGGCACCGGGGAGCTGTTTTTT.

V usage is TRBV12-3 or TRBV12-4 and J usage is TRBJ1-1, with D possibly TRBD1 on 6 matching bases. The V and J ends lost 3 bases and 6 bases respectively, with 11 bases between them. This CDR3 region has 13 residues. This CDR3 is CASSFRQAAEAFF. In DNA, the CDR3 is TGTGCCAGCAGTTTCCGACAGGCCGCTGAAGCTTTCTTT.

The chain links TRBV6-5 to TRBJ1-6; D uncertain. The germline V gene has CDR1 MNHEY and CDR2 SVGAGI. This CDR3 spans 14 amino acids. V was cut by 0 bases and J by 6 bases, with 6 bases left in between. CDR3 nucleotide sequence: TGTGCCAGCAGTTACTCACAGACTAATTCACCCCTCCACTTT. Its protein is CASSYSQTNSPLHF.

Written as DNA, the CDR3 is TGTGCCAGCAGCTTTTGGACAACCTACGAGCAGTACTTC. Translating gives CASSFWTTYEQYF. The chain couples TRBV7-2 to TRBJ2-7; possibly TRBD1 for D (5 bases). Germline CDR1 is SGHTA and CDR2 is FQGNSA. Trimming stripped 3 bases from V and 2 bases from J, with 8 bases between. The CDR3 has 13 amino acids.

The chain carries TRBV14 and TRBJ2-1, with 10 nucleotides matching TRBD2. The germline V gene has CDR1 SGHDN and CDR2 FVKESK. The CDR3 runs 16 residues. J was trimmed by 8 bases and V by 5 bases; bases with no gene match: 12. CDR3 DNA: TGTGCCAGCAGCTCCCGGCTAGCGGGAGAGTCCCATGAGCAGTTCTTC. Translated: CASSSRLAGESHEQFF.

This clone was seen a single time. The chain carries TRBV7-6 and TRBJ1-3; 9 bases agree with TRBD1. The CDR3 loop spans 17 amino acids. V was clipped by 5 bases and J by 0 bases; unmatched bases: 8. CDR1 and CDR2 from the germline V gene are SGHVS and FNYEAQ. CDR3 sequence reads: CASSPGTGSYSGNTIYF. In nucleotides, the CDR3 is TGTGCCAGCAGCCCAGGGACAGGGAGTTACTCTGGAAACACCATATATTTT.

The chain couples TRBV27 to TRBJ2-3; D may be TRBD2 (7 bases). The CDR3 consists of 15 residues. CDR1 and CDR2 from the germline V gene are MNHEY and SMNVEV (reference sequence). The ends were cut back, 3 bases at V and 2 bases at J, with 12 bases in the middle. The CDR3 loop reads CASSFGRGPTDTQYF. CDR3 DNA: TGTGCCAGCAGTTTCGGGCGGGGGCCCACAGATACGCAGTATTTT.

This sequence joins TRBV5-1 and TRBJ1-4; a possible D gene is TRBD1 (5 bases). The CDR3 has 18 amino acids. Germline-derived CDR1 and CDR2 are SGHRS and YFSETQ. V lost 2 bases to trimming and J lost 2 bases, with 19 bases between them. The CDR3 DNA reads TGCGCCAGCAGCTTCGGACCTCAGGTGGGGGGGACTAATGAAAAACTGTTTTTT. Translated: CASSFGPQVGGTNEKLFF.

V and J are TRBV27 and TRBJ1-1; no clear D. Trimming left V 3 bases short and J 3 bases short, with 8 bases between. The length of the CDR3 is 13 residues. The germline CDR1 and CDR2 sequences are MNHEY and SMNVEV (reference sequence). The CDR3 DNA is TGTGCCAGCAGTTTCCAGCGACACACTGAAGCTTTCTTT. This encodes CASSFQRHTEAFF.

This clone has a single count. The chain combines TRBV9 with TRBJ1-1; D call uncertain. The CDR3 loop spans 14 amino acids. V lost 0 bases and J lost 7, with 13 bases in between. Germline-derived CDR1 and CDR2 are SGDLS and YYNGEE. As DNA, the CDR3 is TGTGCCAGCAGCGTAGAGTCCGGGTTCGGTGAAGCTTTCTTT. It translates to CASSVESGFGEAFF.

The count of this clone is one. V usage is TRBV7-2 and J usage is TRBJ2-3; 10 bases align to TRBD2. The trim removed 5 bases at V and 2 bases at J, leaving 10 bases unmatched. The germline CDR1 and CDR2 sequences are SGHTA and FQGNSA. The CDR3 sequence is 17 residues long. The CDR3 reads CASSPNSGGLPTDTQYF. In nucleotides, the CDR3 is TGTGCCAGCAGCCCTAATAGCGGGGGGCTACCCACAGATACGCAGTATTTT.

As to this clone: A read error may produce the germline difference seen at one junction end. The chain has TRBV5-1 and TRBJ1-3; a possible D gene is TRBD1 (6 bases). This CDR3 has 15 residues. The germline V gene encodes CDR1 SGHRS and CDR2 YFSETQ. This CDR3 reads CASTLDSSSGNTIYF. For the CDR3, the DNA is TGCGCCAGCACCTTGGACAGTAGCTCTGGAAACACCATATATTTT.

The V gene is TRBV4-2, the J gene TRBJ1-1; D gene uncertain. The CDR3 length is 15 residues. Germline values: CDR1 LGHNA, CDR2 YNFKEQ. V lost 1 base to trimming and J lost 1 base, with 10 bases between them. CDR3 region: CASSQGFRENTEAFF. In nucleotides, the CDR3 is TGTGCCAGCAGCCAAGGTTTTCGGGAGAACACTGAAGCTTTCTTT.

V is TRBV7-9 and J is TRBJ2-2; D is possibly TRBD1 (5 bases). The germline gives CDR1 SEHNR, CDR2 FQNEAQ (reference sequence). Trimming pared 6 bases from V and 0 bases from J, leaving 11 bases between. The CDR3 runs to 15 residues. This chain's CDR3 is CASRLQDTNTGELFF. CDR3 nucleotide sequence: TGTGCCAGCAGACTCCAGGACACGAACACCGGGGAGCTGTTTTTT.